These 26 T cell receptor beta chains share one sample of origin, sequenced in a study of neurological immune-mediated disorders. Each CDR3 protein is one row after TCRdb ran MiXCR on the 5' RACE reads. Of about 81,000 distinct CDR3 sequences listed, roughly 4.5% are singletons. The time point here: longitudinal time-point 3. Sequencing was performed on PBMCs. The origin of the receptors is a woman in her fifties or sixties with multiple sclerosis.

This clonotype came up many times. The chain carries TRBV7-2 and TRBJ2-7; 9 nucleotides match TRBD1. V shed 4 bases and J 3 bases; nucleotides not matched to a gene: 4. The germline V gene encodes CDR1 SGHTA and CDR2 FQGNSA. The CDR3 totals 14 residues. CDR3 loop: CASSSDRGHYEQYF. The CDR3, as DNA: TGTGCCAGCAGCTCGGACAGGGGCCACTACGAGCAGTACTTC.

This clonotype came up many times. This chain joins TRBV7-6 and TRBJ2-1; TRBD1 is a possible D gene (6 bases). The CDR3 covers 12 residues. From germline, CDR1 is SGHVS and CDR2 FNYEAQ. V lost 2 bases and J 8 bases, leaving 7 bases between the germline ends. CDR3 in amino acids: CASSLKGDEQFF. As DNA, the CDR3 is TGTGCCAGCAGCTTAAAGGGGGATGAGCAGTTCTTC.

Ten or more counts support this clonotype. V and J are TRBV3-1 and TRBJ2-3, with D possibly being TRBD1 (6 bases). The V end was cut by 1 base, the J end by 4 bases, with 15 bases between. Germline values: CDR1 LGHDT, CDR2 YNNKEL (reference sequence). There are 16 residues in the CDR3. CDR3 sequence (DNA): TGTGCCAGCAGCCAAGGTCAGGGGCTAGCTTCAGATACGCAGTATTTT. Protein sequence: CASSQGQGLASDTQYF.

Turning to this clonotype: This may be a read error: a much more frequent sequence differs by one nucleotide. The chain links TRBV12-3 or TRBV12-4 to TRBJ1-2; unclear D gene. Between the trimmed V and J ends, which lost 2 bases and 4 bases, there was a span of 11 bases. This CDR3 is 14 amino acids long. CDR3 nucleotides: TGTGCCAGCAGTTTAAGGCAGGCGGGCTATGGCTACACCTTC. The encoded protein is CASSLRQAGYGYTF.

This clonotype was observed at least ten times. The CDR3 spells CASTPGGSSTDTQYF. CDR3 coding DNA: TGTGCCAGCACCCCCGGGGGATCTAGCACAGATACGCAGTATTTT. The chain joins TRBV27 to TRBJ2-3; D is possibly TRBD2 (6 bases). Looked up from germline, CDR1 is MNHEY and CDR2 is SMNVEV (reference sequence). This CDR3 region has 15 residues. V was pared by 7 bases and J by 0 bases, with 14 bases between.

This clonotype was seen many times. V and J are TRBV20-1 and TRBJ1-2; weak D call: TRBD1 (6 bases). V lost 4 bases and J lost 3, with 9 bases in between. The CDR3 totals 12 residues. CDR1 and CDR2 (germline): DFQATT, SNEGSKA (reference sequence). The chain's CDR3 is CSAKQGDYGYTF. The CDR3 coding sequence is TGCAGTGCTAAACAGGGAGACTATGGCTACACCTTC.

This clonotype came up many times. The V call is TRBV6-2 or TRBV6-3, the J call TRBJ1-2; weak D call: TRBD1 (6 bases). The CDR3 is 12 amino acids. Germline V gene data show CDR1 as MNHEY and CDR2 as SVGEGT. The V and J ends lost 8 bases and 6 bases respectively, with 13 bases between them. The CDR3 region is CASSGVVDGYTF. CDR3 sequence (DNA): TGTGCCAGCTCAGGGGTAGTAGATGGCTACACCTTC.

This clonotype has at least ten counts. The chain employs TRBV5-1 and TRBJ1-2; the D is unclear. The CDR3 consists of 15 residues. Germline V CDR1 and CDR2: SGHRS, YFSETQ. Trimming left V 1 base short and J 5 bases short, with 15 bases between. The CDR3 sequence is CASSLLSANPYGYTF. CDR3 bases: TGCGCCAGCAGCTTGTTGTCAGCGAATCCGTATGGCTACACCTTC.

Ten or more counts support this clonotype. The chain links TRBV5-5 to TRBJ2-7; no definite D call. The V end was cut by 2 bases, the J end by 6 bases, with 9 bases between. Germline V gene data show CDR1 as SGHKS and CDR2 as YYEKEE (reference sequence). The CDR3 covers 12 residues. CDR3 nucleotide sequence: TGTGCCAGCAGCTTTTTCGGGTCCGAGCAGTACTTC. Its translation is CASSFFGSEQYF.

The chain joins TRBV20-1 to TRBJ2-5; no definite D call. The V gene lost 6 bases and the J gene lost 2 bases, with 10 bases spanning the gap. Germline V gene data show CDR1 as DFQATT and CDR2 as SNEGSKA (reference sequence). The CDR3 consists of 12 residues. The CDR3 loop is CSAINQQETQYF. CDR3 nucleotide sequence: TGCAGTGCGATAAACCAGCAAGAGACCCAGTACTTC.

This clonotype was seen at least ten times. The gene calls are TRBV6-5 and TRBJ1-2, with D possibly matching TRBD1 (5 bases). Germline CDR1 MNHEY, CDR2 SVGAGI. The CDR3 is 14 amino acids. V was shortened by 6 bases and J by 4 bases, with 15 bases between the two germline ends. CDR3 in DNA: TGTGCCAGCAGCCCGCAGGGCGCAAGCTATGGCTACACCTTC. This encodes CASSPQGASYGYTF.

For this clonotype: A clone one base away is much larger, so this may be a read error. The rearrangement joins TRBV3-1 to TRBJ2-3; unclear D gene. Germline V gives CDR1 LGHDT, CDR2 YNNKEL (reference sequence). The CDR3 is 12 residues long. V was cut by 5 bases and J by 4 bases, with 7 bases left in between. The CDR3 bases are TGTGCCAGCAGCAAAGGGTCAGATACGCAGTATTTT. Its translation is CASSKGSDTQYF.

CDR3 nucleotides: TGTGCCAGCAGCCGAGGACATATCAACACTGAAGCTTTCTTT. This encodes CASSRGHINTEAFF. V and J are TRBV7-9 and TRBJ1-1, with TRBD1 as a possible D gene (5 bases). Trimming left V 5 bases short and J 2 bases short, with 12 bases between. The CDR3 totals 14 residues. CDR1 and CDR2 from the germline V gene are SEHNR and FQNEAQ (reference sequence).

Many counts were recorded for this clonotype. The V and J genes are TRBV27 and TRBJ1-1; 8 bases fit TRBD1. The germline V gene has CDR1 MNHEY and CDR2 SMNVEV (reference sequence). This CDR3 comprises 15 residues. V was clipped by 2 bases and J by 1 base; unmatched bases: 3. In nucleotides, the CDR3 is TGTGCCAGCAGTTTAAAAGGGACAGGGAACACTGAAGCTTTCTTT. Protein: CASSLKGTGNTEAFF.

The sample holds many counts of this clonotype. The chain links TRBV28 to TRBJ2-7; D is unclear. CDR1 is MDHEN, CDR2 SYDVKM, per germline. This CDR3 has 11 amino acids. Trimming took off 8 bases at V and 4 bases at J, with 9 bases between the two ends. The CDR3 reads CASLRGYEQYF. CDR3 DNA: TGTGCCAGCCTACGAGGATACGAGCAGTACTTC.

This clonotype was detected ten times or more. The V and J genes are TRBV10-3 and TRBJ1-2; 7 bases are a match to TRBD1. The CDR3 runs 15 residues. Germline V lookup: CDR1 ENHRY, CDR2 SYGVKD. After removal of 3 bases from V and 0 bases from J, the junction contained 4 bases not matched to a gene. The CDR3 loop is CAISDPGQPNYGYTF. The CDR3 DNA reads TGTGCCATCAGTGATCCGGGACAGCCTAACTATGGCTACACCTTC.

In its sample, this clonotype was seen many times. The chain links TRBV11-2 to TRBJ1-4, with D tentatively TRBD1 (5 bases). V was trimmed by 4 bases and J by 10 bases, leaving 16 bases between them. Germline CDR1 and CDR2: SGHAT and FQNNGV. This CDR3 has 14 residues. Written as DNA, the CDR3 is TGTGCCAGCAGCTCTAGCCGGGGCTCCGTAAAACTGTTTTTT. It yields the protein CASSSSRGSVKLFF.

This clonotype has a handful of counts. A much larger clone lies a single base off, so this may be a read error. The chain combines TRBV5-1 with TRBJ2-7; perhaps TRBD1 as D (6 bases). The CDR3 is made up of 12 amino acids. Germline CDR1 SGHRS, CDR2 YFSETQ. CDR3 in amino acids: CASSQWDIPLHF. The CDR3 DNA sequence: TGCGCCAGCAGCCAGTGGGACATCCCGCTGCACTTC.

Many counts were recorded for this clonotype. The gene calls are TRBV10-3 and TRBJ1-2; D is ambiguous. V lost 4 bases and J lost 3, with 9 bases in between. Per germline, CDR1 ENHRY and CDR2 SYGVKD. The CDR3 spans 13 residues. The CDR3 DNA reads as TGTGCCATCAGTGCACGTCAAGACTATGGCTACACCTTC. This encodes CAISARQDYGYTF.

This clonotype was seen at least ten times. The J gene is TRBJ1-1, the V gene TRBV27; TRBD1 matches 8 bases. Trimming at V came to 5 bases and at J to 5 bases, leaving 7 bases not matched to a gene. The germline V gene encodes CDR1 MNHEY and CDR2 SMNVEV (reference sequence). The CDR3 contains 14 residues. CDR3 sequence (DNA): TGTGCCAGCAGTCACACAGGGGGGAGGACTGAAGCTTTCTTT. Its translation is CASSHTGGRTEAFF.

This clonotype was recorded many times. The rearrangement joins TRBV7-9 to TRBJ1-5, with a weak D call TRBD1 (6 bases). Per the germline V gene, CDR1 is SEHNR and CDR2 is FQNEAQ (reference sequence). V was pared by 5 bases and J by 2 bases, with 16 bases between. The CDR3 has 16 amino acids. Written as DNA, the CDR3 is TGTGCCAGCAGCCCCGATTCGGGGGCTGGCAATCAGCCCCAGCATTTT. Its translation is CASSPDSGAGNQPQHF.

In this sample, this clonotype turned up many times. The CDR3 DNA reads TGTGCCACCAGCAGAGCCATAACAGGGGTGAGGGAAAAACTGTTTTTT. Translated: CATSRAITGVREKLFF. This chain links TRBV15 with TRBJ1-4; 7 nucleotides match TRBD1. V was clipped by 1 base and J by 8 bases; unmatched bases: 10. Per germline, CDR1 LNHNV and CDR2 YYDKDF (reference sequence). The CDR3 has 16 residues.

This clonotype was recorded at least ten times. The rearrangement joins TRBV6-1 to TRBJ1-2; D not certain. The length of the CDR3 is 15 residues. The V gene lost 3 bases and the J gene lost 2 bases, with 13 bases spanning the gap. Germline V lookup: CDR1 MNHNS, CDR2 SASEGT. The CDR3 spells CASSDGRSLNYGYTF. CDR3 in DNA: TGTGCCAGCAGTGATGGCAGGAGCCTAAACTATGGCTACACCTTC.

Only a few counts were recorded for this clonotype. V gene TRBV20-1 combines with J gene TRBJ2-1; 8 positions match TRBD2. The CDR3 is 15 residues long. The V and J ends lost 3 bases and 10 bases, in that order; junction bases with no gene match: 14. From germline, CDR1 is DFQATT and CDR2 SNEGSKA (reference sequence). CDR3 nucleotide sequence: TGCAGTGCTAGCCCCACCGGACTAGCCACAATGGAGCAGTTCTTC. It translates to CSASPTGLATMEQFF.

Regarding this clonotype: Possible read error: a much larger clone is one base away. V gene TRBV5-1 combines with J gene TRBJ2-2; 7 bases line up with TRBD1. CDR3 length: 15 residues. Germline V lookup: CDR1 SGHRS, CDR2 YFSETQ. CDR3: CGSSSDRADTGELFF. The DNA of the CDR3 is TGCGGCAGCAGCTCCGACAGGGCTGACACCGGGGAGCTGTTTTTT.

This clonotype was recorded at least ten times. The V and J genes are TRBV20-1 and TRBJ2-5, with TRBD2 matching 7 bases. This CDR3 is built from 13 residues. Germline-derived CDR1 and CDR2 are DFQATT and SNEGSKA (reference sequence). J lost 3 bases, V lost 3 bases, and 4 bases had no gene match. The CDR3 DNA reads as TGCAGTGCTAGTGTTGCGGGAGAAGAGACCCAGTACTTC. Translating it yields CSASVAGEETQYF.